A selection of T cell receptor beta chains follows, all from one sample in a study of blood T cell repertoires in COVID-19. The data were produced by immunoSEQ multiplex PCR, yet TCRdb's version contains in-frame clones alone and is incomplete. Of 200,000 to 250,000 clones listed, under 90% were seen once; the top ten hold roughly 3.5%. Sequenced sample: PBMCs or T cells enriched from blood (not recorded which). The receptors were sampled from a woman in her fifties or sixties who had recovered from COVID-19. Each CDR3 is given with its conserved first and last residue. D genes are given only for firm matches. Rows may omit the clone size; those that give it use once, few, many or a size class.

- TRBD1 TRBJ1-2 TRBV27 CASSSGTGYYGYTF TGTGCCAGCAGTTCCGGGACAGGGTACTATGGCTACACCTTC
- TRBD2 TRBJ2-3 TRBV3-1/TRBV3-2 CASSQDRAGWQYF TGTGCCAGCAGCCAAGACCGAGCGGGGTGGCAGTATTTT
once - TRBJ1-3 TRBV11-2 CASSLDLVAGASSGNTIYF TGTGCCAGCAGCTTAGATCTAGTGGCAGGGGCCAGCTCTGGAAACACCATATATTTT
- TRBD1 TRBJ2-1 TRBV25-1 CASSRMTGLEEQFF TGTGCCAGCAGCCGAATGACAGGGCTCGAGGAGCAGTTCTTC
- - TRBJ2-2 TRBV2 CASNFGTITGELFF TGTGCCAGCAACTTTGGGACAATCACCGGGGAGCTGTTTTTT
- - TRBJ1-4 TRBV9 CASSVIPGLDEKLFF TGTGCCAGCAGCGTAATCCCAGGGTTAGACGAAAAACTGTTTTTT
- - TRBJ1-1 TRBV18 CASSPQAGQALNTEAFF TGTGCCAGCTCACCACAAGCGGGACAAGCACTGAACACTGAAGCTTTCTTT
- TRBD2 TRBJ2-5 TRBV9 CASSLDIGSGTTVGETQYF TGTGCCAGCAGCTTAGATATAGGTAGCGGGACGACGGTAGGAGAGACCCAGTACTTC
- TRBD1 TRBJ2-5 TRBV5-1 CASSLDVGTGQETQYF TGCGCCAGCAGCTTGGACGTCGGGACAGGGCAAGAGACCCAGTACTTC
- - TRBJ1-6 TRBV2 CASMGRFNSPLHF TGTGCCAGCATGGGCCGTTTCAATTCACCCCTCCACTTT
- - TRBJ1-2 TRBV12-3/TRBV12-4 CASRLTGLRGYTF TGTGCCAGCAGGCTTACGGGATTGCGAGGCTACACCTTC
- - TRBJ1-3 TRBV6-5 CASGQGTGNTIYF TGTGCCAGCGGGCAGGGGACTGGAAACACCATATATTTT
- - TRBJ2-1 TRBV7-3 CASSSAPRGEQFF TGTGCCAGCAGCTCCGCCCCCCGGGGTGAGCAGTTCTTC
few - TRBJ1-3 TRBV9 CASSVGSSSTLSGNTIYF TGTGCCAGCAGCGTAGGGTCCTCAAGCACCCTCTCTGGAAACACCATATATTTT
- TRBD1 TRBJ2-7 TRBV29-1 CSVEADRTYEQYF TGCAGCGTTGAAGCGGACAGGACCTACGAGCAGTACTTC